The 32 T cell receptor beta chains reported below all come from one sample, sequenced in a study of T cell responses to AZD1222 COVID-19 vaccine. Sequencing used immunoSEQ multiplex PCR; TCRdb keeps in-frame clones, though not all of them. This table has over 150,000 clones, around 90% appearing once. Sequencing was performed on peripheral blood, taken 28 days after the second AZD1222 dose. The receptors were sampled from an adult who received the AZD1222 COVID-19 vaccine.

The chain couples TRBV5-4 to TRBJ1-2; D remains ambiguous. The CDR3 runs 13 residues. Germline lookup yields CDR1 SGHNT and CDR2 YYREEE (reference sequence). Trimming took off 2 bases at V and 2 bases at J, with 7 bases between the two ends. The CDR3 DNA is TGTGCCAGCAGCTTAGCCGGGAACTATGGCTACACCTTC. Translation: CASSLAGNYGYTF.

The rearrangement links TRBV7-9 to TRBJ1-1, with no clear D. The CDR3 extends over 15 amino acids. Germline CDR1 SEHNR, CDR2 FQNEAQ (reference sequence). The V end was cut by 5 bases, the J end by 0 bases, with 13 bases between. In DNA, the CDR3 is TGTGCCAGCAGCCCCCGACCCCCTCTGAACACTGAAGCTTTCTTT. Its protein is CASSPRPPLNTEAFF.

In DNA form, the CDR3 reads TGCAGTGCTAGGGTAAAAGAGACCCAGTACTTC. Encoded protein: CSARVKETQYF. This rearrangement joins TRBV20-1 to TRBJ2-5; D gene unclear. Trimming pared 3 bases from V and 3 bases from J, leaving 5 bases between. The CDR3 has 11 residues. Germline CDR1 DFQATT, CDR2 SNEGSKA (reference sequence).

Concerning this clone itself: Other nucleotide sequences in the sample specify the same CDR3. The rearrangement links TRBV5-1 to TRBJ2-6; D is unresolved. The CDR3 extends over 15 amino acids. V lost 0 bases, J lost 0 bases, and 4 bases lay in between. Germline lookup yields CDR1 SGHRS and CDR2 YFSETQ. The chain's CDR3 is CASSLAGSGANVLTF. The CDR3 DNA reads TGCGCCAGCAGCTTGGCCGGCTCTGGGGCCAACGTCCTGACTTTC.

This chain joins TRBV5-1 and TRBJ1-6; 10 bases agree with TRBD1. The CDR3 loop spans 15 amino acids. The V gene end was trimmed by 4 bases and the J gene end by 5 bases; junction bases not matched to a gene: 3. Germline V gene lookup returns CDR1 SGHRS and CDR2 YFSETQ. In DNA, the CDR3 is TGCGCCAGCAGCAAAGGGACAGGGGATAATTCACCCCTCCACTTT. Amino acids: CASSKGTGDNSPLHF.

The genes are TRBV6-5 and TRBJ2-7; 7 nucleotides line up with TRBD1. Germline CDR1 is MNHEY and CDR2 is SVGAGI. V gave up 9 bases and J gave up 1 base; unmatched junction bases: 6. CDR3 length: 13 residues. The CDR3 protein is CASWDSQSYEQYF. In nucleotides, the CDR3 is TGTGCCAGTTGGGACAGCCAATCCTACGAGCAGTACTTC.

The V and J genes are TRBV2 and TRBJ1-3, with 9 bases matching TRBD1. The V segment lost 10 bases and the J segment 4 bases; nucleotides outside the gene matches: 17. Germline V gives CDR1 SNHLY, CDR2 FYNNEI. This CDR3 is 17 amino acids long. The CDR3 loop reads CATTRVTGGWKGNTIYF. In nucleotides, the CDR3 is TGTGCCACCACCCGGGTAACAGGGGGCTGGAAAGGAAACACCATATATTTT.

With regard to this clone: The germline gene is not matched at one end of the junction; a read error may be the cause. The chain couples TRBV5-5 to TRBJ2-7; TRBD2 aligns across 14 bases. CDR1 SGHKS and CDR2 YYEKEE come from the germline V gene (reference sequence). The CDR3 has 13 amino acids. The CDR3 spells CASSLGLAGERYF. As DNA, the CDR3 is TGTGCCAGCAGTCTGGGACTAGCGGGGGAGCGGTACTTC.

The genes are TRBV12-5 and TRBJ1-2; D ambiguous. Looked up from germline, CDR1 is LGHNT and CDR2 is FRNRAP. Trimming cost V 4 bases and J 3 bases, with 3 bases left between them. The CDR3 consists of 11 residues. CDR3 coding DNA: TGTGCTAGTGGTTCGCACTATGGCTACACCTTC. Its protein is CASGSHYGYTF. The whole variable domain, remainder taken from reference TRBV12-5 and TRBJ1-2, is DARVTQTPRHKVTEMGQEVTMRCQPILGHNTVFWYRQTMMQGLELLAYFRNRAPLDDSGMPKDRFSAEMPDATLATLKIQPSEPRDSAVYFCASGSHYGYTFGSGTRLTVV.

V gene TRBV5-1 combines with J gene TRBJ1-1, with D perhaps matching TRBD1 (6 bases). V was cut by 4 bases and J by 6 bases, with 22 bases left in between. This CDR3 has 16 residues. CDR1 and CDR2 from the germline V gene are SGHRS and YFSETQ. The CDR3 loop reads CASSRGRGTVLAEAFF. As DNA, the CDR3 is TGCGCCAGCAGCCGAGGGAGGGGGACGGTTCTCGCTGAAGCTTTCTTT.

The chain links TRBV10-3 to TRBJ2-1, with a tentative D call TRBD2 (5 bases). Germline CDR1 is ENHRY and CDR2 is SYGVKD. The V gene lost 0 bases and the J gene lost 3 bases, with 18 bases spanning the gap. This CDR3 spans 18 amino acids. CDR3 bases: TGTGCCATCAGTGAGTCGACTCAACGCGGGCCGAACTACAATGAGCAGTTCTTC. It translates to CAISESTQRGPNYNEQFF.

V gene TRBV19 combines with J gene TRBJ1-1; D gene uncertain. V was shortened by 1 base and J by 0 bases, with 21 bases between the two germline ends. Germline CDR1 is LNHDA and CDR2 is SQIVND (reference sequence). The CDR3 sequence is 19 residues long. CDR3 sequence reads: CASSIGGRTLRIMNTEAFF. Here the CDR3 DNA reads TGTGCCAGTAGTATAGGCGGCAGGACCCTTAGAATTATGAACACTGAAGCTTTCTTT.

The chain recombines TRBV4-3 with TRBJ2-1; the D gene is possibly TRBD1 (5 bases). Looked up from germline, CDR1 is LGHNA and CDR2 is YSLEER. CDR3 length equals 15 residues. Deletions cut 3 bases from V and 2 bases from J, with 11 bases between. The CDR3 DNA follows: TGCGCCAGCAGCCAGGTCGGCAGGGCCTACAATGAGCAGTTCTTC. Amino acids: CASSQVGRAYNEQFF.

The chain carries TRBV6-5 and TRBJ2-7, with 10 positions matching TRBD1. J was trimmed by 4 bases and V by 6 bases; bases with no gene match: 9. This CDR3 region has 15 residues. The germline gives CDR1 MNHEY, CDR2 SVGAGI. DNA of the CDR3: TGTGCCAGCAGCAAGGGACAGGGGCTTATGTACGAGCAGTACTTC. Translated: CASSKGQGLMYEQYF.

This clone was counted once. The sample has other DNA sequences that encode this CDR3 too. The chain recombines TRBV11-2 with TRBJ2-7, with D maybe TRBD2 (5 bases). This CDR3 region has 13 residues. Germline lookup yields CDR1 SGHAT and CDR2 FQNNGV. The germline V and J ends were trimmed by 1 base and 4 bases, with 8 bases remaining between them. The CDR3 loop is CASSLGTSYEQYF. The CDR3 nucleotides read TGTGCCAGCAGCTTAGGTACTAGTTACGAGCAGTACTTC.

This chain connects TRBV3-1 (or the pseudogene TRBV3-2) to TRBJ2-5, with D tentatively TRBD2 (5 bases). This CDR3 comprises 13 residues. V gave up 1 base and J gave up 4 bases, with 7 bases separating them. The germline V gene has CDR1 LGHDT and CDR2 YNNKEL (reference sequence). CDR3 sequence reads: CASSQGTLETQYF. CDR3 sequence (DNA): TGTGCCAGCAGCCAAGGGACTTTAGAGACCCAGTACTTC.

The chain has TRBV7-2 and TRBJ1-1; 8 bases are shared with TRBD1. J lost 10 bases, V lost 5 bases, and 6 bases had no gene match. Germline V gene lookup returns CDR1 SGHTA and CDR2 FQGNSA. The CDR3 length is 12 residues. The CDR3 protein is CASSPRQGTAFF. Here the CDR3 DNA reads TGTGCCAGCAGCCCGCGACAGGGGACAGCTTTCTTT. The full variable domain, completed using reference TRBV7-2 and TRBJ1-1, is GAGVSQSPSNKVTEKGKDVELRCDPISGHTALYWYRQSLGQGLEFLIYFQGNSAPDKSGLPSDRFSAERTGGSVSTLTIQRTQQEDSAVYLCASSPRQGTAFFGQGTRLTVV.

In DNA, the CDR3 is TGTGCCAGCAGCGACAGCTGGGGCGGGGAGCTGTTTTTT. Residues: CASSDSWGGELFF. The chain is built from TRBV9 and TRBJ2-2, with D uncertain. This CDR3 region has 13 residues. Germline V CDR1 and CDR2: SGDLS, YYNGEE. V lost 3 bases and J 7 bases, leaving 10 bases between the germline ends. The complete variable domain, with remaining parts taken from reference TRBV9 and TRBJ2-2, reads DSGVTQTPKHLITATGQRVTLRCSPRSGDLSVYWYQQSLDQGLQFLIQYYNGEERAKGNILERFSAQQFPDLHSELNLSSLELGDSALYFCASSDSWGGELFFGEGSRLTVL.

The rearrangement joins TRBV29-1 to TRBJ1-5; the D is unclear. Trimming took 1 base from V and 6 from J, leaving 13 bases between them. This CDR3 is built from 14 residues. Per the germline V gene, CDR1 is SQVTM and CDR2 is ANQGSEA. The CDR3 DNA follows: TGCAGCGTTGAAGGGGCAGGCAAGGGTCAGCCCCAGCATTTT. Its protein is CSVEGAGKGQPQHF. Variable domain in full (rest from reference TRBV29-1 and TRBJ1-5): SAVISQKPSRDICQRGTSLTIQCQVDSQVTMMFWYRQQPGQSLTLIATANQGSEATYESGFVIDKFPISRPNLTFSTLTVSNMSPEDSSIYLCSVEGAGKGQPQHFGDGTRLSIL.

Note on this clone: It is unclear where the CDR3 begins or ends on the DNA, so no DNA is shown, and the CDR3 is as TCRdb lists it. This chain uses TRBV6-5 with TRBJ2-1; TRBD2, as called in the table, went unchecked against the DNA. The CDR3 totals 15 residues, both ends included. Germline CDR1 and CDR2: MNHEY and SVGAGI. The CDR3 protein is CASSTSGGGINEQFF.

DNA for the CDR3: TGTGCCTGGAGTGTGGAGGGGGTTCTTTACTATGGCTACACCTTC. This gives the protein CAWSVEGVLYYGYTF. The chain employs TRBV30 and TRBJ1-2; tentatively, D is TRBD1 (6 bases). This CDR3 comprises 15 residues. Trimming pared 0 bases from V and 3 bases from J, leaving 14 bases between. Germline assignment: CDR1 GTSNPN and CDR2 SVGIG (reference sequence).

This chain joins TRBV2 and TRBJ2-7; 7 nucleotides match TRBD1. The CDR3 is made up of 16 amino acids. Germline CDR1 reads SNHLY; CDR2 reads FYNNEI. V trimming: 1 base; J trimming: 4 bases; junction bases outside the gene matches: 10. The CDR3 nucleotides read TGTGCCAGCAGTGAAGGGAGGCCCGGCAGGGGGTACGAGCAGTACTTC. Encoded protein: CASSEGRPGRGYEQYF.

This chain's CDR3 is CSVESAVYGYTF. Here the CDR3 DNA reads TGCAGCGTTGAAAGTGCCGTTTATGGCTACACCTTC. The chain links TRBV29-1 to TRBJ1-2; D unresolved. Germline CDR1 is SQVTM and CDR2 is ANQGSEA. The germline V and J ends were trimmed by 2 bases and 5 bases, with 9 bases remaining between them. The length of the CDR3 is 12 residues.

The chain links TRBV6-1 to TRBJ2-6; unclear D gene. This CDR3 has 17 residues. CDR1 is MNHNS and CDR2 is SASEGT in the germline V gene. Trimming left V 3 bases short and J 2 bases short, with 14 bases between. The CDR3 loop is CASSDPPGHTGANVLTF. The CDR3, as DNA: TGTGCCAGCAGTGATCCCCCCGGGCACACTGGGGCCAACGTCCTGACTTTC.

This clone has a single count. The chain is built from TRBV7-9 and TRBJ1-1, with D perhaps TRBD1 (5 bases). In germline, CDR1 is SEHNR, CDR2 FQNEAQ (reference sequence). Trimming left V 4 bases short and J 1 base short, with 10 bases between. This CDR3 has 14 amino acids. Here the CDR3 reads CASSWGGQNTEAFF. The CDR3 nucleotides are TGTGCCAGCAGCTGGGGGGGTCAGAACACTGAAGCTTTCTTT.

V is TRBV5-6 and J is TRBJ2-1; D is unresolved. Deletions cut 0 bases from V and 8 bases from J, with 9 bases between. Germline assignment: CDR1 SGHDT and CDR2 YYEEEE. CDR3 size: 13 residues. CDR3: CASSLAVPHEQFF. The CDR3 coding sequence is TGTGCCAGCAGCTTGGCCGTCCCACATGAGCAGTTCTTC.

The V gene is TRBV2, the J gene TRBJ1-5; 9 positions match TRBD1. Looked up from germline, CDR1 is SNHLY and CDR2 is FYNNEI. The CDR3 is 17 residues long. The V gene end was trimmed by 5 bases and the J gene end by 4 bases; junction bases not matched to a gene: 12. The chain's CDR3 is CASSPYITTGGNQPQHF. Written as DNA, the CDR3 is TGTGCCAGCAGTCCATATATTACGACAGGGGGAAATCAGCCCCAGCATTTT.

This clone was seen only once. The chain combines TRBV6-5 with TRBJ2-5, with D possibly matching TRBD2 (5 bases). Trimming cost V 0 bases and J 5 bases, with 16 bases left between them. This CDR3 contains 16 residues. Germline lookup yields CDR1 MNHEY and CDR2 SVGAGI. This CDR3 reads CASSYSRAAVTETQYF. CDR3 nucleotide sequence: TGTGCCAGCAGTTACTCGAGGGCAGCTGTCACCGAGACCCAGTACTTC.

J is TRBJ1-2 and V is TRBV27; D call uncertain. Germline V gene sequence: CDR1 MNHEY, CDR2 SMNVEV (reference sequence). V lost 2 bases, J lost 4 bases, and 14 bases lay in between. This CDR3 comprises 15 residues. CDR3 in DNA: TGTGCCAGCAGTTTAGTTTCTGGCGACACCTATGGCTACACCTTC. It yields the protein CASSLVSGDTYGYTF.

The chain couples TRBV18 to TRBJ2-3; D not certain. In germline, CDR1 is KGHSH, CDR2 LQKENI. The CDR3 loop spans 12 amino acids. V was cut by 0 bases and J by 4 bases, with 2 bases left in between. CDR3 in DNA: TGTGCCAGCTCACCACCCGCAGATACGCAGTATTTT. Its protein is CASSPPADTQYF.

The V and J genes are TRBV3-1 (or the pseudogene TRBV3-2) and TRBJ2-7; no definite D call. The CDR3 sequence is 13 residues long. V lost 0 bases and J 8 bases, leaving 11 bases between the germline ends. The germline V gene encodes CDR1 LGHDT and CDR2 YNNKEL (reference sequence). CDR3 bases: TGTGCCAGCAGCCAAGATGGGCAGAATAAGCAGTACTTC. It specifies CASSQDGQNKQYF.

The genes are TRBV9 and TRBJ1-6; TRBD1 aligns across 7 bases. The germline V gene has CDR1 SGDLS and CDR2 YYNGEE. The CDR3 has 14 amino acids. V was clipped by 3 bases and J by 8 bases; unmatched bases: 5. CDR3 residues: CASSAQGGDSPLHF. The CDR3 nucleotides are TGTGCCAGCAGCGCCCAGGGGGGCGATTCACCCCTCCACTTT.